The clone carrying this T cell receptor beta chain has more than one count but fewer than ten. Antigen specificity is unknown. These data are taken from a study of blood T cells in healthy people across ages. Primed by a sample-barcoded 5' primer and a J-beta primer mix, a second PCR proceeded for roughly 6 to 12 cycles. Through a template-switch adaptor with 12 random nucleotides, each cDNA molecule received a tag. TCRdb processed the 5' RACE reads anew with MiXCR; each CDR3 protein has one entry. The sample has 1.5 million to 2 million distinct CDR3 sequences, around 50% seen once; the top ten hold approximately 2.1%. The V segment lost 4 bases and the J segment 9 bases; nucleotides outside the gene matches: 5. The CDR3 has 15 residues. CDR1 ENHRY and CDR2 SYGVKD come from the germline V gene. Study results and caveats: Those diversity estimates obtained from one million T cells were thought to be underestimates. It was the long-lived donors that had more naive CD4+ cells and higher diversity than aged donors.

Sequencing input: blood. This rearrangement joins TRBV10-3 to TRBJ2-1; 14 bases fit TRBD2. This clonotype was sampled from a woman in her 40s in good health. CDR3 in amino acids: CAISGGTSGGTEQFF. The CDR3 bases are TGTGCCATCAGTGGAGGGACTAGCGGGGGTACTGAGCAGTTCTTC.